Included here is one TCR beta chain sequence, with context. Sequencing was performed with immunoSEQ multiplex PCR; in TCRdb, only in-frame clones are kept and a portion is missing. The sample carries around 300,000 clones, about 86% recorded once. This record comes from a study of blood T cell repertoires in COVID-19. V lost 6 bases and J 2 bases, leaving 17 bases between the germline ends. The CDR3 is 14 residues long. Per the germline V gene, CDR1 is SQVTM and CDR2 is ANQGSEA. The sequence was collected from a woman aged 25 to 39 who had recovered from COVID-19. The V gene is TRBV29-1, the J gene TRBJ2-7; TRBD1 might be the D (6 bases). Source material: peripheral blood. CDR3 in DNA: TGCAGCGTCCTAAGCTTAGGGGGAACCTACGAGCAGTACTTC. This codes for CSVLSLGGTYEQYF.